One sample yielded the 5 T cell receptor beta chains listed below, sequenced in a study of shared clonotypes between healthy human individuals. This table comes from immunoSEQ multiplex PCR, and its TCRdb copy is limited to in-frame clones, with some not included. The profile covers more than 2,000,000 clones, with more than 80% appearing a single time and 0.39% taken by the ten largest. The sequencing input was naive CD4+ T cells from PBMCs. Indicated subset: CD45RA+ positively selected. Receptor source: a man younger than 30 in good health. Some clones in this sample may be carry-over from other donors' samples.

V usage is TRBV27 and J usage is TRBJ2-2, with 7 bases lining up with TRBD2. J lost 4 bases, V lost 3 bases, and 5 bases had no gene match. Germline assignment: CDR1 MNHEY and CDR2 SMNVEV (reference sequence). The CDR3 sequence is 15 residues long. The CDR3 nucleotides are TGTGCCAGCAGTTTGCTAGCGGTGTCCACCGGGGAGCTGTTTTTT. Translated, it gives CASSLLAVSTGELFF.

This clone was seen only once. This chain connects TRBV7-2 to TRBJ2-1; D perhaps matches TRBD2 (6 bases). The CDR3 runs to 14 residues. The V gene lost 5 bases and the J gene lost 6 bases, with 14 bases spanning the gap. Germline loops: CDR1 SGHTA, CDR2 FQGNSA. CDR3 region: CASSHSPSVNEQFF. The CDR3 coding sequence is TGTGCCAGCAGCCACAGCCCTAGCGTCAATGAGCAGTTCTTC.

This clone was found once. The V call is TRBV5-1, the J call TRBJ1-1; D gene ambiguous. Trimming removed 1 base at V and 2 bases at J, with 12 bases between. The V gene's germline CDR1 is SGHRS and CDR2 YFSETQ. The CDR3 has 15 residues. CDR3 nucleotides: TGCGCCAGCAGCTTGTTAGCGGCAGGTAACACTGAAGCTTTCTTT. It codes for CASSLLAAGNTEAFF.

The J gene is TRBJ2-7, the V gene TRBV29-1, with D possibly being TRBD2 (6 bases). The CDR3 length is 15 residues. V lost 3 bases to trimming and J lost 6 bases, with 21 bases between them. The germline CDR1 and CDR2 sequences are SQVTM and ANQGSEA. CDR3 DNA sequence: TGCAGCGTTGATCGCGGGGTTTCCAACGGGGTCGAGCAGTACTTC. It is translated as CSVDRGVSNGVEQYF.

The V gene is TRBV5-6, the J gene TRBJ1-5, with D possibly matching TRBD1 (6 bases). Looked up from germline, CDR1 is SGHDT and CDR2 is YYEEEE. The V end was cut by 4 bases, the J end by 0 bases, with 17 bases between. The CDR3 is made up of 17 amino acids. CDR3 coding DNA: TGTGCCAGCAGCGACAGGCGACAGCACTATAGCAATCAGCCCCAGCATTTT. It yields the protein CASSDRRQHYSNQPQHF.